This TCR beta chain was identified during a study of CD8 T cells in Susac syndrome. The germline V gene has CDR1 SEHNR and CDR2 FQNEAQ (reference sequence). The CDR3 runs to 13 residues. Trimming stripped 7 bases from V and 2 bases from J, with 12 bases between. The RNA, 0.5 to 1 ug, was put through reverse transcription using random hexamers. TCRdb passed the immunoSEQ multiplex PCR reads through MiXCR, listing each CDR3 protein once. The profile shows a few hundred thousand distinct CDR3 sequences, about 91% of them singletons. This clonotype was obtained from a human donor with multiple sclerosis. This chain links TRBV7-9 with TRBJ2-7; D uncertain. Specimen: CD8+ T cells from PBMCs. The CDR3 region has the DNA TGTGCCAGCACCCCGCACGGCACCTACGAGCAGTACTTC. It codes for CASTPHGTYEQYF.